This is a list of T cell receptor beta chains from one sample in a study of CD8 T cells in Susac syndrome. MiXCR, applied by TCRdb to the immunoSEQ multiplex PCR reads, yields one record per CDR3 protein. Of around 100,000 distinct CDR3 sequences listed, 95% are singletons. The sequencing input was CD8+ T cells from PBMCs. The receptors come from a human donor with Susac syndrome. CDR3s include the opening cysteine and the closing phenylalanine or tryptophan. D genes are given only for firm matches. A clone size is listed for some rows: how often the clone was seen (once, few, many), or a class if it is expanded.

V: TRBV20-1; J: TRBJ1-3; size: NA; D: NA; CDR3: CSANRLGNTIYF; DNA: TGCAGTGCTAACAGGCTCGGAAACACCATATATTTT
V: TRBV7-9; J: TRBJ2-7; size: NA; D: NA; CDR3: CASSPTDYEQYF; DNA: TGTGCCAGCAGCCCTACAGACTACGAGCAGTACTTC
V: TRBV20-1; J: TRBJ2-5; size: NA; D: TRBD2; CDR3: CSAILLAGDMYETQYF; DNA: TGCAGTGCCATCCTATTAGCGGGAGATATGTATGAGACCCAGTACTTC
V: TRBV20-1; J: TRBJ2-7; size: NA; D: NA; CDR3: CSARDPPTHEQYF; DNA: TGCAGTGCTAGAGACCCCCCTACCCACGAGCAGTACTTC
V: TRBV29-1; J: TRBJ2-7; size: NA; D: NA; CDR3: CSVESSEQYF; DNA: TGCAGCGTTGAGAGCTCCGAGCAGTACTTC
V: TRBV18; J: TRBJ1-1; size: NA; D: NA; CDR3: CASSQDVYTEAFF; DNA: TGTGCCAGCTCACAGGACGTCTACACTGAAGCTTTCTTT
V: TRBV6-2/TRBV6-3; J: TRBJ2-7; size: NA; D: TRBD1; CDR3: CASMDRYPSEQYF; DNA: TGTGCCAGCATGGACAGGTATCCCAGCGAGCAGTACTTC
V: TRBV4-1; J: TRBJ1-2; size: NA; D: NA; CDR3: CASKRAEGPYGYTF; DNA: TGCGCCAGCAAACGAGCTGAGGGGCCCTATGGCTACACCTTC
V: TRBV20-1; J: TRBJ2-3; size: NA; D: NA; CDR3: CSASGRLDTQYF; DNA: TGCAGTGCTAGCGGACGGCTAGATACGCAGTATTTT
V: TRBV15; J: TRBJ1-4; size: NA; D: TRBD1; CDR3: CATSRDLGTGEKLFF; DNA: TGTGCCACCAGCAGAGACCTGGGGACAGGTGAAAAACTGTTTTTT
V: TRBV7-2; J: TRBJ2-1; size: NA; D: NA; CDR3: CASTYSVSSYNEQFF; DNA: TGTGCCAGCACCTATAGCGTATCCTCCTACAATGAGCAGTTCTTC
V: TRBV28; J: TRBJ2-1; size: NA; D: TRBD2; CDR3: CASSRLRLAGANNEQFF; DNA: TGTGCCAGCAGTCGACTGAGACTAGCGGGAGCCAACAATGAGCAGTTCTTC
V: TRBV29-1; J: TRBJ2-7; size: NA; D: NA; CDR3: CSGWGDEQYF; DNA: TGCAGCGGTTGGGGGGACGAGCAGTACTTC
V: TRBV11-2; J: TRBJ2-5; size: NA; D: NA; CDR3: CASSLGPGSRETQYF; DNA: TGTGCCAGCAGCTTAGGACCCGGGAGTCGGGAGACCCAGTACTTC
V: TRBV7-2; J: TRBJ2-5; size: once; D: NA; CDR3: CASSLTPRGSQETQYF; DNA: TGTGCCAGCAGTCTTACCCCACGGGGGAGCCAGGAGACCCAGTACTTC
V: TRBV20-1; J: TRBJ2-7; size: NA; D: TRBD2; CDR3: CSASPISGILYEQYF; DNA: TGCAGTGCTAGCCCTATTAGCGGGATACTCTACGAGCAGTACTTC
V: TRBV28; J: TRBJ2-3; size: NA; D: TRBD2; CDR3: CATTSGSLTDTQYF; DNA: TGTGCCACGACTAGCGGGAGCCTCACAGATACGCAGTATTTT
V: TRBV2; J: TRBJ1-2; size: NA; D: NA; CDR3: CASSEGRAYGYTF; DNA: TGTGCCAGCAGTGAAGGTCGGGCGTATGGCTACACCTTC
V: TRBV28; J: TRBJ2-7; size: NA; D: TRBD1; CDR3: CASSFRDRDVSEQYF; DNA: TGTGCCAGCAGTTTTCGGGACAGGGATGTGAGCGAGCAGTACTTC
V: TRBV27; J: TRBJ2-3; size: NA; D: TRBD1; CDR3: CASSEGASTDTQYF; DNA: TGTGCCAGCAGTGAGGGGGCTAGCACAGATACGCAGTATTTT
V: TRBV7-2; J: TRBJ2-5; size: NA; D: NA; CDR3: CASSFPPRRETQYF; DNA: TGTGCCAGCAGCTTTCCGCCCCGTCGGGAGACCCAGTACTTC
V: TRBV3-1; J: TRBJ1-3; size: once; D: NA; CDR3: CASSQDLPGRGNTIYF; DNA: TGTGCCAGCAGCCAAGACCTTCCAGGGAGGGGAAACACCATATATTTT
V: TRBV11-2; J: TRBJ2-7; size: NA; D: TRBD1; CDR3: CASSFTGTDLYEQYF; DNA: TGTGCCAGCAGCTTTACCGGGACAGACCTCTACGAGCAGTACTTC
V: TRBV7-8; J: TRBJ2-3; size: NA; D: NA; CDR3: CASSLGAMGADTQYF; DNA: TGTGCCAGCAGCTTAGGAGCGATGGGGGCAGATACGCAGTATTTT
V: TRBV7-2; J: TRBJ2-3; size: NA; D: NA; CDR3: CASSFPGAADTQYF; DNA: TGTGCCAGCAGCTTTCCGGGGGCGGCGGATACGCAGTATTTT
V: TRBV19; J: TRBJ1-4; size: NA; D: NA; CDR3: CASLNRENEKLFF; DNA: TGTGCCAGTCTTAACAGGGAAAATGAAAAACTGTTTTTT
V: TRBV19; J: TRBJ2-2; size: NA; D: TRBD1; CDR3: CAIQDREAGELFF; DNA: TGTGCCATCCAGGACAGGGAGGCCGGGGAGCTGTTTTTT
V: TRBV9; J: TRBJ2-7; size: NA; D: NA; CDR3: CASSATPVLFYEQYF; DNA: TGTGCCAGCAGCGCGACACCCGTACTATTCTACGAGCAGTACTTC
V: TRBV9; J: TRBJ2-7; size: NA; D: NA; CDR3: CASSVGGGNYEQYF; DNA: TGTGCCAGCAGCGTAGGGGGCGGGAACTACGAGCAGTACTTC
V: TRBV2; J: TRBJ1-1; size: once; D: TRBD1; CDR3: CASNGQGISEAFF; DNA: TGTGCCAGTAATGGACAGGGAATCTCTGAAGCTTTCTTT
V: TRBV14; J: TRBJ1-4; size: NA; D: TRBD1; CDR3: CASSADRVKNEKLFF; DNA: TGTGCCAGCAGCGCGGACAGGGTAAAGAATGAAAAACTGTTTTTT
V: TRBV18; J: TRBJ2-1; size: NA; D: NA; CDR3: CASSPQTGRYNEQFF; DNA: TGTGCCAGCTCACCGCAGACCGGTCGCTACAATGAGCAGTTCTTC
V: TRBV29-1; J: TRBJ2-7; size: NA; D: TRBD2; CDR3: CSVVLRGAYEQYF; DNA: TGCAGCGTTGTGTTGCGGGGGGCCTACGAGCAGTACTTC
V: TRBV20-1; J: TRBJ1-1; size: NA; D: TRBD1; CDR3: CSAGDRFTEAFF; DNA: TGCAGTGCTGGGGACAGATTCACTGAAGCTTTCTTT
V: TRBV29-1; J: TRBJ1-2; size: NA; D: TRBD1; CDR3: CSALRGRGNYGYTF; DNA: TGCAGCGCTCTAAGGGGGCGCGGTAACTATGGCTACACCTTC
V: TRBV27; J: TRBJ1-5; size: NA; D: NA; CDR3: CASSYGGNQPQHF; DNA: TGTGCCAGCAGTTACGGGGGCAATCAGCCCCAGCATTTT
V: TRBV2; J: TRBJ2-7; size: NA; D: NA; CDR3: CASSPEPPGTYEQYF; DNA: TGTGCCAGCAGCCCGGAGCCCCCAGGGACCTACGAGCAGTACTTC
V: TRBV25-1; J: TRBJ1-1; size: NA; D: NA; CDR3: CASSGNSWGQGRVAAFF; DNA: TGTGCCAGCAGTGGTAACTCCTGGGGCCAGGGAAGGGTGGCAGCTTTCTTT
V: TRBV5-6; J: TRBJ2-3; size: NA; D: TRBD1; CDR3: CASSGGGQGTQYF; DNA: TGTGCCAGCAGCGGCGGGGGACAGGGAACGCAGTATTTT
V: TRBV24-1; J: TRBJ2-1; size: NA; D: NA; CDR3: CATSDLGTPLEQFF; DNA: TGTGCCACCAGTGATTTGGGGACACCTCTTGAGCAGTTCTTC
V: TRBV2; J: TRBJ2-1; size: NA; D: TRBD2; CDR3: CASNQGLAVNEQFF; DNA: TGTGCCAGCAACCAGGGACTAGCGGTCAATGAGCAGTTCTTC